This TCR beta chain stems from a study of blood T cell repertoires in COVID-19. Study in general: Acute-phase and convalescent COVID-19 samples originated in the United States, Italy and Spain. The analysed material was cDNA or gDNA that came from T cells, B-cell-depleted T cells, or PBMCs.

Study processing details: Reference gene primers were amplified, and this amplification served to estimate nucleated cell counts. The method was immunoSEQ multiplex PCR; TCRdb's version includes in-frame clones alone and lacks a portion of them. That table supplies the V and J calls and clone size; D and trimming were determined from the DNA. Of fewer than 85,000 clones in the sample, 74% were seen once. This TCR derives from a human donor with acute or convalescent COVID-19. The donor label of this sample is uncertain. Sample: peripheral blood.

The CDR3 reads CASSQQQGITDTQYF. The CDR3 nucleotides read TGCGCCAGCAGCCAACAACAGGGGATCACAGATACGCAGTATTTT. The rearrangement uses TRBV4-1 and TRBJ2-3; 7 bases map to TRBD1. Germline loops: CDR1 MGHRA, CDR2 YSYEKL. The CDR3 is 15 amino acids. J gave up 2 bases and V 2 bases, and 4 bases lay outside the gene matches.